This entry concerns a single T cell receptor (beta chain). Only in-frame clones appear in the TCRdb table, and some are missing; sequencing was by immunoSEQ multiplex PCR. The sample includes 90,000 to 140,000 clones, about 85% of them seen just once. These data originate in a study of cytomegalovirus exposure and HLA in healthy donors. CDR3 length: 16 amino acids. The trim removed 3 bases at V and 7 bases at J, leaving 12 bases unmatched. Germline-derived CDR1 and CDR2 are SGHKS and YYEKEE (reference sequence). This receptor was identified in a woman aged 18-29 years in good health and CMV-seropositive. The material sequenced was PBMCs. V is TRBV5-5 and J is TRBJ2-1; 8 nucleotides line up with TRBD1. CDR3 nucleotides: TGTGCCAGCAGCTCCTGGACAGGGAGGTTAGTGAATGAGCAGTTCTTC. This codes for CASSSWTGRLVNEQFF.